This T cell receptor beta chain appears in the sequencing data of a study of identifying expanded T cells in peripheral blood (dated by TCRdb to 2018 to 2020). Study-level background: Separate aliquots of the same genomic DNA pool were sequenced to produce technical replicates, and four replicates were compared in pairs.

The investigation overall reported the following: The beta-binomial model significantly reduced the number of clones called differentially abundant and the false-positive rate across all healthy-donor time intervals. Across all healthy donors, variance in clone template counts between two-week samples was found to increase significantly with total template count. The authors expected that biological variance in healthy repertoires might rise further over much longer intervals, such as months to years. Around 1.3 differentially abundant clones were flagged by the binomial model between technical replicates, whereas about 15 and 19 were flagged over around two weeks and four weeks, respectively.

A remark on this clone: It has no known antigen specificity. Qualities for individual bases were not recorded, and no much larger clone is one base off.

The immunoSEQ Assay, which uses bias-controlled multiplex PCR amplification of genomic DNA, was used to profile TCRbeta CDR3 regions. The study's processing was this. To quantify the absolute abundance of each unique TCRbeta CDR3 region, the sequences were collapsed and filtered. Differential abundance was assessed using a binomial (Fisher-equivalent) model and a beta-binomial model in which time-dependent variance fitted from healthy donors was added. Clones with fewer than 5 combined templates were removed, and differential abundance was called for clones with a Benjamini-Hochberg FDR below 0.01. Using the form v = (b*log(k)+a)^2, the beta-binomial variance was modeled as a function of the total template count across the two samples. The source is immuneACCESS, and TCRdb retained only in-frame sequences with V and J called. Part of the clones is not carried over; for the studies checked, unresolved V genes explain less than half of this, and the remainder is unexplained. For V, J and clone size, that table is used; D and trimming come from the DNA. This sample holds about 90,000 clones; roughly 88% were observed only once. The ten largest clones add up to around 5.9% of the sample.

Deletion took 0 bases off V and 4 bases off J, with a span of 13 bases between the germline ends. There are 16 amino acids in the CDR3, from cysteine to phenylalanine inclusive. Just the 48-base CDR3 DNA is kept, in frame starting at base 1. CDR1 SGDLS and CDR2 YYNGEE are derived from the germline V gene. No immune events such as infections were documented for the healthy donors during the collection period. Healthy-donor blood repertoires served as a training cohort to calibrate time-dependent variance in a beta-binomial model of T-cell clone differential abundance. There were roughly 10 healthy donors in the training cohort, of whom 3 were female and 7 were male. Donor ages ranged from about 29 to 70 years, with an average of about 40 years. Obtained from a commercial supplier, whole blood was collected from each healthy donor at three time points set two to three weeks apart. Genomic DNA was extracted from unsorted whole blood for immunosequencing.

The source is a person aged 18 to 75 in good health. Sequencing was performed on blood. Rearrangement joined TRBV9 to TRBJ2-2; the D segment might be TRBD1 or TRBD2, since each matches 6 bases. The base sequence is TGTGCCAGCAGCGTAGAGGGGGGCAGGGGCACCGGGGAGCTGTTTTTT. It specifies CASSVEGGRGTGELFF.